The 7 T cell receptor beta chains presented below share a single source sample, sequenced in a study of cytomegalovirus exposure and HLA in healthy donors. PCR used 60 Vbeta primers and 13 Jbeta primers. Clones were sequenced by immunoSEQ multiplex PCR, and TCRdb holds only the in-frame ones, with some missing. The sample includes 200,000 to 250,000 clones, approximately 80% seen only once; the top ten take 7% to 9%. The sequencing input was PBMCs. The receptor source for this set is a woman aged 60-75 years in good health and CMV-seropositive.

The V call is TRBV19, the J call TRBJ1-1; D is uncertain. Germline V CDR1 and CDR2: LNHDA, SQIVND (reference sequence). V lost 4 bases to trimming and J lost 4 bases, with 7 bases between them. The length of the CDR3 is 12 residues. CDR3 region: CASSTGSTEAFF. The CDR3 coding sequence is TGTGCCAGTAGTACAGGATCCACTGAAGCTTTCTTT.

The rearrangement links TRBV5-4 to TRBJ2-7, with 8 bases lining up with TRBD1. This CDR3 contains 14 residues. Germline V gene data show CDR1 as SGHNT and CDR2 as YYREEE (reference sequence). Losses at the gene ends were 0 bases for V and 2 bases for J; bases not matched to a gene: 1. The chain's CDR3 is CASSLGTGTYEQYF. The CDR3 nucleotides are TGTGCCAGCAGCTTGGGGACAGGGACCTACGAGCAGTACTTC.

This clone was recorded only once. The J gene is TRBJ1-1, the V gene TRBV28; D gene uncertain. V lost 5 bases to trimming and J lost 1 base, with 17 bases between them. Germline values: CDR1 MDHEN, CDR2 SYDVKM. The CDR3 runs to 16 residues. In DNA, the CDR3 is TGTGCCAGCAGTGGCGGTAGTAGGTCTTGGAACACTGAAGCTTTCTTT. Translated, it gives CASSGGSRSWNTEAFF.

The J gene is TRBJ2-3, the V gene TRBV9; 8 bases agree with TRBD2. Germline V lookup: CDR1 SGDLS, CDR2 YYNGEE. The ends lost 3 bases at V and 2 bases at J; junction bases unmatched: 8. CDR3 length equals 16 residues. The chain's CDR3 is CASSAGGEAVTDTQYF. The CDR3 DNA reads as TGTGCCAGCAGCGCGGGGGGGGAGGCTGTCACAGATACGCAGTATTTT.

The V gene is TRBV28, the J gene TRBJ1-1; perhaps TRBD1 as D (5 bases). Germline V gives CDR1 MDHEN, CDR2 SYDVKM. This CDR3 spans 14 amino acids. The V gene lost 1 base and the J gene lost 2 bases, with 8 bases spanning the gap. CDR3 amino acids: CASSLSGQNTEAFF. Written as DNA, the CDR3 is TGTGCCAGCAGTTTATCAGGGCAAAACACTGAAGCTTTCTTT.

This chain connects TRBV19 to TRBJ2-1, with 7 bases that match TRBD2. V shed 5 bases and J 5 bases; nucleotides not matched to a gene: 6. Germline V gives CDR1 LNHDA, CDR2 SQIVND (reference sequence). The CDR3 covers 14 residues. CDR3 sequence reads: CASSVPGRDNEQFF. Written as DNA, the CDR3 is TGTGCCAGTAGTGTTCCAGGGAGGGACAATGAGCAGTTCTTC.

The rearrangement links TRBV5-1 to TRBJ1-1, with 8 bases aligning to TRBD1. CDR1 and CDR2 from the germline V gene are SGHRS and YFSETQ. Trimming at V came to 6 bases and at J to 1 base, leaving 11 bases not matched to a gene. This CDR3 region has 16 residues. The DNA for the CDR3 is TGCGCCAGCAAGCTCGGACAGGGAACGTGGAACACTGAAGCTTTCTTT. It yields the protein CASKLGQGTWNTEAFF.